This TCR beta chain was sequenced in a study of T cells in Graves' hyperthyroidism and ophthalmopathy. About the study: Peripheral blood was collected at initial diagnosis, before any treatment.

To note about this clonotype: Antigen: not known.

Diagnosis relied on clinical symptoms, serum thyroxine and TRAb, thyroid ultrasound and orbital computed tomography. The germline V gene encodes CDR1 LNHDA and CDR2 SQIVND (reference sequence). The CDR3 is 14 residues long. With 5 bases removed from V and 0 bases from J, the gap between germline ends came to 8 bases. General study results and limits: Also found in blood were most expanded thyroid clonotypes above 0.001. Model-based prediction identified ophthalmopathy a median roughly six months prior to its onset.

RNA transcripts were the template for amplifying TCR beta CDR3 regions. TCR CDR3 regions were first amplified by RT-PCR with HTBI primers. TCRdb reprocessed the multiplex PCR reads with MiXCR, giving one entry per CDR3 protein. The sample consists of around 490,000 distinct CDR3 sequences, 15% to 20% of them appearing once. The source is a man aged 40-49 years with Graves' ophthalmopathy. This chain connects TRBV19 to TRBJ2-1; D not certain. The specimen was blood. This CDR3 reads CASSLMSSYNEQFF. The CDR3 DNA follows: TGTGCCAGTAGTTTAATGAGCTCCTACAATGAGCAGTTCTTC. The whole variable domain, filled in from reference TRBV19 and TRBJ2-1, reads DGGITQSPKYLFRKEGQNVTLSCEQNLNHDAMYWYRQDPGQGLRLIYYSQIVNDFQKGDIAEGYSVSREKKESFPLTVTSAQKNPTAFYLCASSLMSSYNEQFFGPGTRLTVL.